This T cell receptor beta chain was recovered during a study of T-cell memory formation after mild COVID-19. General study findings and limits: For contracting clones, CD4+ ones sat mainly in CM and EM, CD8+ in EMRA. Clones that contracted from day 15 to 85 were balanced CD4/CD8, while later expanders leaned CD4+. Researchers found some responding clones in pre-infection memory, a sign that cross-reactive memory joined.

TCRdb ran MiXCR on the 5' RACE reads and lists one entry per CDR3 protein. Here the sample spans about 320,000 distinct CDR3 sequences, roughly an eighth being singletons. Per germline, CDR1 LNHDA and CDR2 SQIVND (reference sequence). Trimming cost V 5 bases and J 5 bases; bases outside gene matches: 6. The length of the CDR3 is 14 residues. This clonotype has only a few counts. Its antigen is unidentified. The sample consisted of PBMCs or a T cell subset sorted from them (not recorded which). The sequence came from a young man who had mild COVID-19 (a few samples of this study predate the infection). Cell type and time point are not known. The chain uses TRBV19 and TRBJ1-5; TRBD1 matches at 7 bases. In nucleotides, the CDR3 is TGTGCCAGTAGTTTACAGGGGATCGATCAGCCCCAGCATTTT. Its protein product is CASSLQGIDQPQHF. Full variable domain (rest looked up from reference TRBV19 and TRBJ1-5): DGGITQSPKYLFRKEGQNVTLSCEQNLNHDAMYWYRQDPGQGLRLIYYSQIVNDFQKGDIAEGYSVSREKKESFPLTVTSAQKNPTAFYLCASSLQGIDQPQHFGDGTRLSIL.